This T cell receptor (beta chain) was sequenced for a study of shared clonotypes between healthy human individuals. Whole-study context: Each donor's CD8 memory used one plate, CD8 naive two, each CD4 subset three.

Sorted-subset replicate PCR reactions were performed with about 190 ng DNA, corresponding to tens of thousands of T cell genomes. The assay was immunoSEQ multiplex PCR, and TCRdb's table has in-frame clones only and misses some. Of about 2.1 million clones in the sample, around 93% were seen once. Per the germline V gene, CDR1 is SGHVS and CDR2 is FNYEAQ. CDR3 length equals 16 residues. V was shortened by 6 bases and J by 2 bases, with 19 bases between the two germline ends. Naive-designated CD8 cells lacked CD45RO, were positively enriched for CCR7, and omitted terminally differentiated effector memory CD45RA+ cells. Study-level points and caveats: Naive subsets generally exceeded memory subsets in estimated richness. It was observed that roughly 4.8% of naive CD4 clonotypes were shared across a handful of donors.

This clone was found once. Its antigen is unidentified. J is TRBJ2-5 and V is TRBV7-6, with D maybe TRBD2 (6 bases). The sequence derives from a young man in good health. Some clones in this sample may be carry-over from other donors' samples. Sequenced material: naive CD8+ T cells from PBMCs. CDR3: CASRNPLSGVQETQYF. CDR3 in DNA: TGTGCCAGCAGAAATCCGCTATCGGGGGTGCAAGAGACCCAGTACTTC.